The entry that follows covers one TCR beta chain sequence. Trimming removed 5 bases from V and 4 bases from J; junction bases left unmatched: 4. The CDR3 has 14 amino acids. Germline V lookup: CDR1 DFQATT, CDR2 SNEGSKA (reference sequence). From the 5' RACE reads, TCRdb called clonotypes with MiXCR, one entry per CDR3 protein. Among some 62,000 distinct CDR3 sequences, about 20% were seen once, and the ten largest hold under 3.5%. The clonotype comes from a female donor with breast cancer. What was sequenced was memory CD4+ T cells sorted from a lymph node. The subset denotes: memory CD4+ T cells, CD4+CD45RO+CD25-. V gene TRBV20-1 combines with J gene TRBJ1-5, with 11 bases fitting TRBD1. CDR3 sequence: CSAPGTGGNQPQHF. DNA for the CDR3: TGCAGTGCTCCCGGGACAGGGGGTAATCAGCCCCAGCATTTT.